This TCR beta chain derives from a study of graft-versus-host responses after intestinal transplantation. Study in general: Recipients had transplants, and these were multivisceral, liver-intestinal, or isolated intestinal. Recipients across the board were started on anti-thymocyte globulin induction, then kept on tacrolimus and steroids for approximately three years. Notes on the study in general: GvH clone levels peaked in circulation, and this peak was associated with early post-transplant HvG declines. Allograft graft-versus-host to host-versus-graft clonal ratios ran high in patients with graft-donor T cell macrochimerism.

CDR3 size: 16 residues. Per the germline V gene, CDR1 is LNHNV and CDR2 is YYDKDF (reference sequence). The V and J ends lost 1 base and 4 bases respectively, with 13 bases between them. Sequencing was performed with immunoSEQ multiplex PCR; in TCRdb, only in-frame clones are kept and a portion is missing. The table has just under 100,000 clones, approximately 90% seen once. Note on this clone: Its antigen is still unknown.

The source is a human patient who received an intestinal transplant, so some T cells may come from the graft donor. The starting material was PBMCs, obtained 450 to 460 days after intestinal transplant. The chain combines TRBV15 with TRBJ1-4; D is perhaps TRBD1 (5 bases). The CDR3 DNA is TGTGCCACCAGCAGAGGGGGCGCAGACAATAATGAAAAACTGTTTTTT. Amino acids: CATSRGGADNNEKLFF.